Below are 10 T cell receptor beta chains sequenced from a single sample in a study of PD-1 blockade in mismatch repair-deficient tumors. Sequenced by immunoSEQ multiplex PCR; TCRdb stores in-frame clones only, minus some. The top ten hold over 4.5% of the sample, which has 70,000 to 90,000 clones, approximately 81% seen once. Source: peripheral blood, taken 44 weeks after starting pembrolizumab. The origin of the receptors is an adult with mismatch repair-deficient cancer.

In DNA form, the CDR3 reads TGTGCTAGTGGTTTGGTACTATTGGGGACAGGGGCCTACACTGAAGCTTTCTTT. It yields the protein CASGLVLLGTGAYTEAFF. The chain combines TRBV12-5 with TRBJ1-1; 10 bases are shared with TRBD1. The germline V gene encodes CDR1 LGHNT and CDR2 FRNRAP. Germline trimming cut 0 bases from V and 3 bases from J; bases unmatched to any gene: 10. This CDR3 region has 18 residues.

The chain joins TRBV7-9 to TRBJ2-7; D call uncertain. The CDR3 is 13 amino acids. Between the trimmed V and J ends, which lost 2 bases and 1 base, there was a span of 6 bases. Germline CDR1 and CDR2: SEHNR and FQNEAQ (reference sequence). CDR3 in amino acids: CASSLSLSYEQYF. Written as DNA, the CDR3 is TGTGCCAGCAGCTTATCCCTTTCCTACGAGCAGTACTTC.

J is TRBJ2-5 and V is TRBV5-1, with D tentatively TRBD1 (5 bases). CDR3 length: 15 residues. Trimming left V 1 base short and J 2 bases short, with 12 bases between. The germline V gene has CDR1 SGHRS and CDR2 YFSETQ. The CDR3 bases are TGCGCCAGCAGCTTGAGTCTTGACAGTCAAGAGACCCAGTACTTC. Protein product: CASSLSLDSQETQYF.

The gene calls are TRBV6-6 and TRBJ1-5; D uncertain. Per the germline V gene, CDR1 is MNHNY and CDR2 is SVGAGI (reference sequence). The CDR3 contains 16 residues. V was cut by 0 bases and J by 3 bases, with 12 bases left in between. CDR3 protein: CASSYSTGTANQPQHF. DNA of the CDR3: TGTGCCAGCAGTTACTCGACGGGAACAGCCAATCAGCCCCAGCATTTT.

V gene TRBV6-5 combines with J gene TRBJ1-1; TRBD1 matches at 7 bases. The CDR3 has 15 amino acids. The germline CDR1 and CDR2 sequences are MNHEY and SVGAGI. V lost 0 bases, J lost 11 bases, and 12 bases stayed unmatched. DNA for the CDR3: TGTGCCAGCAGTTACTCGATTAGGGGGCTCGGAGGCGCTTTCTTT. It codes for CASSYSIRGLGGAFF.

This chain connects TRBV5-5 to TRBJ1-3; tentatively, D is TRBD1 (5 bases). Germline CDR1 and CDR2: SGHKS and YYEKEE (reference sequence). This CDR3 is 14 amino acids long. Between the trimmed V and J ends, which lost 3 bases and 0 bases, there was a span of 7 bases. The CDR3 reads CASSSTVSGNTIYF. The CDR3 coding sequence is TGTGCCAGCAGCTCGACAGTCTCTGGAAACACCATATATTTT.

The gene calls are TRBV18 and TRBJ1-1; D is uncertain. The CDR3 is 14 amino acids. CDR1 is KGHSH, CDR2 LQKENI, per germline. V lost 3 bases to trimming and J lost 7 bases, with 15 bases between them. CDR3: CASSPTTPGDEAFF. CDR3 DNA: TGTGCCAGCTCACCCACGACGCCAGGCGATGAAGCTTTCTTT.

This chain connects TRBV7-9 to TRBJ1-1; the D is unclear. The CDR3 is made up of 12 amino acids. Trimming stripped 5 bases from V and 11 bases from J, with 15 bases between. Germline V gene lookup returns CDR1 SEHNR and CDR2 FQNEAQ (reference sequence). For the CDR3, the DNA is TGTGCCAGCAGCCCTAACGAAGGGTACGCTTTCTTT. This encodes CASSPNEGYAFF.

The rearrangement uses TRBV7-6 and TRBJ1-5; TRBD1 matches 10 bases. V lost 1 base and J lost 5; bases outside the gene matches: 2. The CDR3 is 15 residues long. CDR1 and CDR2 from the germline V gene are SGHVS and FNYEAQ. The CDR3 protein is CASSLGDRGDQPQHF. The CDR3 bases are TGTGCCAGCAGCTTAGGGGACAGGGGAGATCAGCCCCAGCATTTT.

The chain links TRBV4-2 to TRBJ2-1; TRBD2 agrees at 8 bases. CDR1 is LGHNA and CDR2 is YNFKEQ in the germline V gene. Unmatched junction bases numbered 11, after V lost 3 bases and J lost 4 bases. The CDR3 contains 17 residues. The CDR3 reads CASSQGKAGAGYNEQFF. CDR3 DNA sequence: TGTGCCAGCAGCCAGGGTAAAGCGGGAGCGGGTTACAATGAGCAGTTCTTC.